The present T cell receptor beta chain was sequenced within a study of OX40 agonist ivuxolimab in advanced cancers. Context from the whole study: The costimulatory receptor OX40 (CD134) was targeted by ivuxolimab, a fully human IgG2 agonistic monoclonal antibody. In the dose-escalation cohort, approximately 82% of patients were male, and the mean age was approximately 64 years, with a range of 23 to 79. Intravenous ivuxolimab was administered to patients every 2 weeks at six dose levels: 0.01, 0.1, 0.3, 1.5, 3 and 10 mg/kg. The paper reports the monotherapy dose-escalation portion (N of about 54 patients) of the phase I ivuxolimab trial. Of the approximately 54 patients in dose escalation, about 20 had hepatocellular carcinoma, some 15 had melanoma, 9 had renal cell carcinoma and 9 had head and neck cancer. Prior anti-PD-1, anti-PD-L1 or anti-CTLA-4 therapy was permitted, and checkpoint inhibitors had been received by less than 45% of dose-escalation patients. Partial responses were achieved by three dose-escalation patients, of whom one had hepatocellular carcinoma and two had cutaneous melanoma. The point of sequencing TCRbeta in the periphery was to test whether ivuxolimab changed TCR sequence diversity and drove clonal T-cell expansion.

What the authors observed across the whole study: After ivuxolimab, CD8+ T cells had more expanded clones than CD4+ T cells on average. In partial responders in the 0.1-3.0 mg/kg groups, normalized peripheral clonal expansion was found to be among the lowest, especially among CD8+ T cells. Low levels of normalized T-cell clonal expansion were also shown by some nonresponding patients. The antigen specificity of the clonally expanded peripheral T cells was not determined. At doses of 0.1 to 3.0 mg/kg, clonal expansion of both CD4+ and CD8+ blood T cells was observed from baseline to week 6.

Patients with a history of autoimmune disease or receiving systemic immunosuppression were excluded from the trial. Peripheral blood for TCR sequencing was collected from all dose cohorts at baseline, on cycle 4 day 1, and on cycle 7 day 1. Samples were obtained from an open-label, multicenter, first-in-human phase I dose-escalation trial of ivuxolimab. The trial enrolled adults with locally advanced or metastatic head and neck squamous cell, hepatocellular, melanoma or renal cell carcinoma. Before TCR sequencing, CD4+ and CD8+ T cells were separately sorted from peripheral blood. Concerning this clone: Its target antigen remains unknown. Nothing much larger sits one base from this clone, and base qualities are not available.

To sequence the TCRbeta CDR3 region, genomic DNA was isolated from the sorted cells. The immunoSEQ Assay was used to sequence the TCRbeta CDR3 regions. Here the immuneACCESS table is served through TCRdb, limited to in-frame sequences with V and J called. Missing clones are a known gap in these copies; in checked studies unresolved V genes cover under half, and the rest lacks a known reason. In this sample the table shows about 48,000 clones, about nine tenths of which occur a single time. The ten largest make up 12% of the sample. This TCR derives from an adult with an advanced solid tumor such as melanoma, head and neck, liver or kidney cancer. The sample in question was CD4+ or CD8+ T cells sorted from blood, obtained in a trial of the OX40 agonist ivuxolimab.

CDR3 reads: CASSPTLGEYEQYF. The nucleotides read TGTGCCAGCAGCCCCACCTTGGGAGAGTACGAGCAGTACTTC. The rearrangement combines TRBV7-9 with TRBJ2-7, with a weak D call of TRBD2 (5 bases match). CDR1 and CDR2 (SEHNR, FQNEAQ) derive from the germline V gene (reference sequence). V sheds 5 bases and J sheds 4 bases, leaving 15 bases between their ends. The CDR3 numbers 14 residues from cysteine through phenylalanine. Only the CDR3 part of the read is kept: 42 bases, read in frame from the first base.